Following are 12 T cell receptor beta chains from one sample sequenced in a study of vaccination and CD4 T cells after COVID-19. The treatment was: approximately nine-day PBMC culture with coronavirus spike peptide pools or control peptides (ViraFEST assay). The antigens for these receptors are not known. Scientists ran DNA taken from cultured CD4+ T cells through the Oncomine TCR Beta short-read assay for sequencing. Via MiXCR, TCRdb re-called the PCR reads, giving one row per CDR3 protein. The data contain 9,500 to 15,000 distinct CDR3 sequences, 50% of them singletons. Specimen: CD4+ T cells from blood, cultured in vitro. These TCRs come from a human donor who had recovered from COVID-19.

This clonotype was recorded a few times. V and J are TRBV21-1 and TRBJ1-2. TRBV21-1 is given as a pseudogene. The CDR3 is 17 residues long. CDR3 DNA: TGTGCCAGCAGCAAAGTCGCGGGGCCCTTAGCTAACTATGGCTACACCTTC. It encodes CASSKVAGPLANYGYTF.

The rearrangement uses TRBV7-2 and TRBJ2-5; 11 bases are shared with TRBD2. The length of the CDR3 is 16 residues. Per germline, CDR1 SGHTA and CDR2 FQGNSA. V trimming: 2 bases; J trimming: 4 bases; junction bases outside the gene matches: 6. As DNA, the CDR3 is TGTGCCAGCAGCTTAACTAGCGGGAGTTTCGTAGAGACCCAGTACTTC. Its protein is CASSLTSGSFVETQYF.

Only a few counts were recorded for this clonotype. This chain uses TRBV6-1 with TRBJ2-5; D is uncertain. V was trimmed by 0 bases and J by 1 base, leaving 9 bases between them. In germline, CDR1 is MNHNS, CDR2 SASEGT. The CDR3 length is 15 residues. Here the CDR3 DNA reads TGTGCCAGCAGTGAAGCGCAACAATTCCAAGAGACCCAGTACTTC. It encodes CASSEAQQFQETQYF.

V gene TRBV20-1 combines with J gene TRBJ1-6; D perhaps matches TRBD1 (5 bases). The germline V gene has CDR1 DFQATT and CDR2 SNEGSKA (reference sequence). The CDR3 is 13 residues long. Trimming shortened V by 7 bases and J by 8 bases, and 15 bases separated the two germline ends. The CDR3 DNA reads TGCAGTGGAGCGGGACCGGGTGATTCACCCCTCCACTTT. It specifies CSGAGPGDSPLHF.

This clonotype has just a few counts. This chain connects TRBV6-1 to TRBJ2-7; 14 positions match TRBD2. V lost 5 bases, J lost 5 bases, and 5 bases stayed unmatched. Germline V gene lookup returns CDR1 MNHNS and CDR2 SASEGT. This CDR3 is built from 15 residues. CDR3 coding DNA: TGTGCCAGCAGTACCGGGACTAGCGGGAGCAACGAGCAGTACTTC. It translates to CASSTGTSGSNEQYF.

The chain has TRBV10-3 and TRBJ2-3; TRBD2 aligns across 10 bases. Germline V gene sequence: CDR1 ENHRY, CDR2 SYGVKD. Trimming at V came to 11 bases and at J to 3 bases, leaving 14 bases not matched to a gene. The CDR3 totals 16 residues. The CDR3 here is CASKSPSGSETDTQYF. In DNA form, the CDR3 reads TGTGCCTCCAAGAGCCCTAGCGGGAGTGAAACAGATACGCAGTATTTT.

The sample holds a few counts of this clonotype. This chain joins TRBV20-1 and TRBJ2-7; 8 bases align to TRBD1. CDR1 and CDR2 (germline): DFQATT, SNEGSKA (reference sequence). V shed 3 bases and J 0 bases; nucleotides not matched to a gene: 4. This CDR3 has 14 amino acids. The CDR3 coding sequence is TGCAGTGCTAGGGAAACAGGGGGCTCCTACGAGCAGTACTTC. It specifies CSARETGGSYEQYF.

This clonotype was seen more than once but under ten times. The rearrangement joins TRBV6-1 to TRBJ2-4, with D perhaps TRBD1 (5 bases). Looked up from germline, CDR1 is MNHNS and CDR2 is SASEGT. V lost 8 bases to trimming and J lost 9 bases, with 14 bases between them. CDR3 length: 12 residues. The CDR3 sequence is CASRPRVGIQYF. The CDR3 DNA sequence: TGTGCCAGCCGCCCCAGGGTAGGCATTCAGTACTTC.

The CDR3 protein is CASSEVAGDSPLHF. CDR3 nucleotide sequence: TGTGCCAGCAGTGAGGTGGCAGGAGATTCACCCCTCCACTTT. The chain combines TRBV6-4 with TRBJ1-6; D uncertain. This CDR3 has 14 amino acids. Germline assignment: CDR1 MRHNA and CDR2 SNTAGT. Trimming took 3 bases from V and 8 from J, leaving 11 bases between them.

The chain carries TRBV14 and TRBJ2-7; D is ambiguous. Germline V CDR1 and CDR2: SGHDN, FVKESK. Trimming left V 0 bases short and J 9 bases short, with 6 bases between. CDR3 length equals 11 residues. The CDR3 here is CASSQDDGQYF. CDR3 bases: TGTGCCAGCAGCCAAGATGACGGGCAGTACTTC.

This rearrangement joins TRBV20-1 to TRBJ2-7; TRBD1 might be the D (5 bases). Germline V gene lookup returns CDR1 DFQATT and CDR2 SNEGSKA (reference sequence). V was pared by 2 bases and J by 0 bases, with 14 bases between. CDR3 size: 15 residues. The CDR3 nucleotides read TGCAGTGCTAGACCCAGGGTTCCAGTCTCCTACGAGCAGTACTTC. Encoded protein: CSARPRVPVSYEQYF.

This clonotype was observed a few times. This chain joins TRBV2 and TRBJ2-5, with D perhaps matching TRBD1 (5 bases). This CDR3 has 13 amino acids. Germline assignment: CDR1 SNHLY and CDR2 FYNNEI. V lost 6 bases to trimming and J lost 1 base, with 9 bases between them. The CDR3 sequence: CASRPDSQETQYF. The DNA for the CDR3 is TGTGCCAGCAGACCCGACAGCCAAGAGACCCAGTACTTC.